Given below is one TCR beta chain in context. Trimming cost V 5 bases and J 5 bases, with 18 bases left between them. The CDR3 runs to 15 residues. Germline CDR1 reads SGHTA; CDR2 reads FQGTGA. This specimen comes from a study of long-term antiretroviral therapy in people with HIV. The run of the v3.0 immunoSEQ assay was at survey level. For each individual sample, sequencing targeted roughly 40,000-50,000 T-cell genomes. Libraries were prepared by immunoSEQ multiplex PCR; TCRdb keeps only in-frame clonotypes and omits some of them. This table has 20,000 to 25,000 clones, 70% to 90% appearing once. This receptor was taken from a man between 18 and 35 years old with HIV. The V and J genes are TRBV7-3 and TRBJ1-1; possible D gene TRBD1, 6 bases. Sequenced here: unsorted PBMCs, sampled 4 years after starting antiretroviral therapy. The CDR3 region has the DNA TGTGCCAGCAGCCCCACCTCGGGGCAGGGGACTGAAGCTTTCTTT. Translation gives CASSPTSGQGTEAFF.